These 3 T cell receptor beta chains were all obtained from the same sample, sequenced in a study of T-cell reconstitution after alpha-beta-depleted transplantation in children. Using unique molecular identifiers, the investigators prepared the TCRbeta library. TCRdb re-called the PCR reads through MiXCR, storing one row per CDR3 protein. Found here are about a million distinct CDR3 sequences, less than 30% of them singletons; the top ten hold approximately 30%. The specimen was PBMCs, mostly from graft donor cells, collected 360 days after TCRalphabeta/CD19-depleted stem cell transplant. The origin of the receptors is a boy younger than two who had a stem cell transplant for SCID, so the T cells may come from the graft donor.

This clonotype has just a few counts. This chain connects TRBV7-2 to TRBJ2-7, with D possibly being TRBD1 (5 bases). The CDR3 runs to 12 residues. Trimming pared 5 bases from V and 5 bases from J, leaving 10 bases between. Germline V gives CDR1 SGHTA, CDR2 FQGNSA. The CDR3 loop reads CASSARVNEQYF. CDR3 nucleotide sequence: TGTGCCAGCAGCGCCAGGGTCAACGAGCAGTACTTC.

The chain employs TRBV12-3 or TRBV12-4 and TRBJ1-5; TRBD1 aligns across 10 bases. V lost 5 bases to trimming and J lost 7 bases; unmatched junction nucleotides: 11. There are 16 residues in the CDR3. CDR3 sequence reads: CASSPTGQGMVQPQHF. CDR3 in DNA: TGTGCCAGCAGTCCCACGGGACAGGGGATGGTACAGCCCCAGCATTTT.

The chain employs TRBV20-1 and TRBJ2-7; D unclear. Germline values: CDR1 DFQATT, CDR2 SNEGSKA (reference sequence). V lost 3 bases, J lost 2 bases, and 17 bases lay in between. CDR3 length equals 15 residues. As DNA, the CDR3 is TGCAGTGCTAGTGAGAAGGCGCACCGACCCTACGAGCAGTACTTC. Encoded protein: CSASEKAHRPYEQYF.